The T cell receptor beta chain under discussion was sequenced for a study of cytomegalovirus exposure and HLA in healthy donors. A remark on this clone: What it binds is not known.

Trimming stripped 5 bases from V and 5 bases from J, with 15 bases between. Per the germline V gene, CDR1 is SGHAT and CDR2 is FQNNGV. The CDR3 covers 14 residues. General study results and limits: A list of around 160 TCR beta chains associated with cytomegalovirus was given.

Researchers ran the PCR with 60 Vbeta and 13 Jbeta primers. Clones were sequenced by immunoSEQ multiplex PCR, and TCRdb holds only the in-frame ones, with some missing. The data hold roughly 100,000 clones, with 71% observed a single time. This clonotype was sampled from a female donor in good health and CMV-seronegative. The specimen sequenced was PBMCs. The chain recombines TRBV11-2 with TRBJ1-1; no definite D call. In DNA form, the CDR3 reads TGTGCCAGCAGCCCCCCCGGCAGAGGGACTGAAGCTTTCTTT. Residues: CASSPPGRGTEAFF. Together with reference TRBV11-2 and TRBJ1-1, the CDR3 gives the full variable domain: EAGVAQSPRYKIIEKRQSVAFWCNPISGHATLYWYQQILGQGPKLLIQFQNNGVVDDSQLPKDRFSAERLKGVDSTLKIQPAKLEDSAVYLCASSPPGRGTEAFFGQGTRLTVV.